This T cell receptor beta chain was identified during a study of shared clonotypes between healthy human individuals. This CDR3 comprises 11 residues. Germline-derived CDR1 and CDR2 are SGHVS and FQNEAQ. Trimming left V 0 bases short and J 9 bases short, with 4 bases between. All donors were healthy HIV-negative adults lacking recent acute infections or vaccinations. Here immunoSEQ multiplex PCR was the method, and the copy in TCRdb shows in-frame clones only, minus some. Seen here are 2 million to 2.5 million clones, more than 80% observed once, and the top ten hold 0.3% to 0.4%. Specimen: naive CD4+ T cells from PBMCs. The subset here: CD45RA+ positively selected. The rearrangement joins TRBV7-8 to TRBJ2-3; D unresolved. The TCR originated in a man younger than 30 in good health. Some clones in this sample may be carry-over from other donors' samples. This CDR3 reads CASSLAATQYF. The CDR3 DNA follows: TGTGCCAGCAGCTTAGCTGCGACGCAGTATTTT.